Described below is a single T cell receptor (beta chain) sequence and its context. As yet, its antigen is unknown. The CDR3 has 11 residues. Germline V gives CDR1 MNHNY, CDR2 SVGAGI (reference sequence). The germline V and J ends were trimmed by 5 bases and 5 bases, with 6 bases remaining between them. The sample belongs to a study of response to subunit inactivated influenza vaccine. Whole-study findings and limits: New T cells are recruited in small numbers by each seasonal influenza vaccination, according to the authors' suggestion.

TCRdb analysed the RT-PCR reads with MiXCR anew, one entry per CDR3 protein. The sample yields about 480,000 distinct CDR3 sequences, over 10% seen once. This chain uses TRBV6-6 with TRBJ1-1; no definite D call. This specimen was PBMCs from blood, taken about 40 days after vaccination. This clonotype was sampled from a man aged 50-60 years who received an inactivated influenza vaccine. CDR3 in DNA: TGTGCCAGCAGTCAAATAACTGAAGCTTTCTTT. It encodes CASSQITEAFF.